A selection of T cell receptor beta chains follows, all from one sample in a study of cytomegalovirus exposure and HLA in healthy donors. The protocol was immunoSEQ multiplex PCR, while the TCRdb copy is restricted to in-frame clones and leaves out a portion. There are around 120,000 clones in the sample; approximately 75% occur only once, and 5.9% lies in the top ten. The sequencing sample was made of PBMCs. These receptors were collected from a middle-aged woman in good health and CMV-seropositive. The CDR3 runs from the conserved cysteine through the conserved F or W. D genes are given only for firm matches. Expanded clones are given a class, and other clones once, few, many or no size at all.

CDR3: CASSLAGEGTQYF; DNA: TGTGCCAGCAGCTTAGCGGGAGAGGGGACCCAGTACTTC; J: TRBJ2-5; size: .; V: TRBV7-2; D: .
CDR3: CASSLVAGQGANVLTF; DNA: TGCGCCAGCAGCTTGGTCGCAGGGCAAGGGGCCAACGTCCTGACTTTC; J: TRBJ2-6; size: .; V: TRBV5-1; D: .
CDR3: CASSATDGQPGNTIYF; DNA: TGTGCCAGCAGCGCGACCGACGGACAGCCCGGAAACACCATATATTTT; J: TRBJ1-3; size: .; V: TRBV7-6; D: .
CDR3: CASSDSRRASNYEQYF; DNA: TGCGCCAGCAGTGATAGCCGACGCGCCTCAAACTACGAGCAGTACTTC; J: TRBJ2-7; size: .; V: TRBV10-2; D: .
CDR3: CASSISSGPTDNEQFF; DNA: TGTGCCAGTAGTATCTCTAGCGGGCCGACCGATAATGAGCAGTTCTTC; J: TRBJ2-1; size: .; V: TRBV19; D: TRBD2
CDR3: CASSDHYQETQYF; DNA: TGTGCCAGCAGCGACCACTACCAAGAGACCCAGTACTTC; J: TRBJ2-5; size: few; V: TRBV9; D: .
CDR3: CASKDRGPWAEAFF; DNA: TGTGCCAGCAAGGACAGGGGGCCGTGGGCTGAAGCTTTCTTT; J: TRBJ1-1; size: .; V: TRBV2; D: TRBD1
CDR3: CASSSGTGEHYGYTF; DNA: TGTGCCAGCAGTTCCGGGACAGGGGAACACTATGGCTACACCTTC; J: TRBJ1-2; size: .; V: TRBV28; D: TRBD1
CDR3: CASSFDILRDNSYEQYF; DNA: TGTGCCAGCAGCTTTGACATACTTCGGGACAACTCCTACGAGCAGTACTTC; J: TRBJ2-7; size: few; V: TRBV7-8; D: .
CDR3: CASSPQTWTNTEAFF; DNA: TGTGCCAGCAGCCCCCAGACCTGGACAAACACTGAAGCTTTCTTT; J: TRBJ1-1; size: .; V: TRBV9; D: .
CDR3: CASSLGGVSGEQYF; DNA: TGTGCCAGCAGCTTAGGCGGGGTATCCGGAGAGCAGTACTTC; J: TRBJ2-7; size: .; V: TRBV11-3; D: .
CDR3: CSVEALLAGLDNEQFF; DNA: TGCAGCGTTGAAGCCTTACTAGCGGGGTTAGACAATGAGCAGTTCTTC; J: TRBJ2-1; size: .; V: TRBV29-1; D: TRBD2
CDR3: CASRPRGLDNSPLHF; DNA: TGTGCCAGCAGACCGAGGGGGCTGGATAATTCACCCCTCCACTTT; J: TRBJ1-6; size: once; V: TRBV6-5; D: TRBD1
CDR3: CASSEARVLAFF; DNA: TGTGCCAGCAGTGAAGCTCGGGTGTTGGCTTTCTTT; J: TRBJ1-1; size: .; V: TRBV6-1; D: .
CDR3: CASTLGRGVRGGELFF; DNA: TGCGCCAGCACCCTCGGGAGGGGCGTTAGGGGCGGGGAGCTGTTTTTT; J: TRBJ2-2; size: .; V: TRBV23-1; D: TRBD2
CDR3: CASSGTGGGSPLHF; DNA: TGTGCCAGTAGTGGGACAGGGGGAGGTTCACCCCTCCACTTT; J: TRBJ1-6; size: .; V: TRBV19; D: TRBD1
CDR3: CASSSIAGQYF; DNA: TGTGCCAGCAGTTCTATAGCGGGGCAGTACTTC; J: TRBJ2-5; size: .; V: TRBV25-1; D: TRBD2
CDR3: CASSVGDSLYEQYF; DNA: TGTGCCAGCAGCGTAGGCGACAGCTTATACGAGCAGTACTTC; J: TRBJ2-7; size: .; V: TRBV9; D: .
CDR3: CATSRDHHRSETQYF; DNA: TGTGCCACCAGCAGAGATCACCACAGGTCAGAGACCCAGTACTTC; J: TRBJ2-5; size: .; V: TRBV15; D: .
CDR3: CASSGTGIYEQYF; DNA: TGTGCCAGCTCCGGGACAGGTATCTACGAGCAGTACTTC; J: TRBJ2-7; size: .; V: TRBV13; D: TRBD1
CDR3: CASSLVGGRTVGSQRRSIF; DNA: .; J: TRBJ2-3; size: once; V: TRBV7-8; D: .
CDR3: CASTGQTEAFF; DNA: TGTGCCAGCACCGGACAGACGGAAGCTTTCTTT; J: TRBJ1-1; size: .; V: TRBV11-2; D: .
CDR3: CASSSGTSRHTEAFF; DNA: TGTGCCAGCAGTTCTGGGACATCCCGGCACACTGAAGCTTTCTTT; J: TRBJ1-1; size: few; V: TRBV6-5; D: .